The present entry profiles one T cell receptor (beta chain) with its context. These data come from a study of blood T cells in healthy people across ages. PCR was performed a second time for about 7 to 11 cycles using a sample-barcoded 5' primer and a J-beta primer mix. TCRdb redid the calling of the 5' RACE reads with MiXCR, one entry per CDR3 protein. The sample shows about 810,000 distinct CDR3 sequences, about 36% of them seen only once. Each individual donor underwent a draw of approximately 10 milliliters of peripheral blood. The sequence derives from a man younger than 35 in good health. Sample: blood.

The CDR3 here is CASSVASGVTDTEAFF. The CDR3 nucleotides read TGTGCCAGCAGCGTAGCGTCAGGGGTAACGGACACTGAAGCTTTCTTT. The gene calls are TRBV9 and TRBJ1-1, with D possibly being TRBD1 (6 bases). Trimming took 0 bases from V and 3 from J, leaving 15 bases between them. The CDR3 has 16 amino acids. Per the germline V gene, CDR1 is SGDLS and CDR2 is YYNGEE.